Shown below are 19 T cell receptor beta chains from a single sample sequenced in a study of shared clonotypes between healthy human individuals. The data were produced by immunoSEQ multiplex PCR, yet TCRdb's version contains in-frame clones alone and is incomplete. This table has about 960,000 clones, approximately 80% appearing once. Sequences were obtained from memory CD4+ T cells sorted from blood. Regarding subset: CD45RA-negative fraction. These receptors were collected from a man aged 18 to 35 in good health.

This chain links TRBV10-3 with TRBJ1-1; possible D gene TRBD1, 5 bases. This CDR3 has 17 residues. Trimming stripped 3 bases from V and 0 bases from J, with 17 bases between. CDR1 and CDR2 from the germline V gene are ENHRY and SYGVKD. The CDR3 reads CAISEVGADPMNTEAFF. CDR3 sequence (DNA): TGTGCCATCAGTGAAGTTGGGGCGGACCCCATGAACACTGAAGCTTTCTTT.

This clone was detected once. The chain recombines TRBV15 with TRBJ1-3, with D tentatively TRBD1 (6 bases). The germline gives CDR1 LNHNV, CDR2 YYDKDF (reference sequence). The length of the CDR3 is 14 residues. Trimming left V 6 bases short and J 6 bases short, with 15 bases between. The chain's CDR3 is CATSTDRLANTIYF. CDR3 DNA sequence: TGTGCCACCAGTACCGACAGGCTTGCAAACACCATATATTTT.

This chain uses TRBV6-1 with TRBJ1-2; TRBD1 matches 7 bases. Germline-derived CDR1 and CDR2 are MNHNS and SASEGT. V was pared by 7 bases and J by 4 bases, with 6 bases of the junction left unmatched. CDR3 size: 13 residues. CDR3 nucleotide sequence: TGTGCCAGCACCCAGGACAGGATCTATGGCTACACCTTC. This codes for CASTQDRIYGYTF.

The V gene is TRBV4-1, the J gene TRBJ2-4, with 12 bases matching TRBD2. CDR3 length: 18 residues. Trimming at V came to 8 bases and at J to 8 bases, leaving 19 bases not matched to a gene. From germline, CDR1 is MGHRA and CDR2 YSYEKL. In nucleotides, the CDR3 is TGCGCCAGCTATAAGGCTAGCGGGGGGGCATCTTATTCGGACATTCAGTACTTC. Translated: CASYKASGGASYSDIQYF.

This chain uses TRBV5-1 with TRBJ2-1; TRBD2 is a possible D gene (5 bases). Per germline, CDR1 SGHRS and CDR2 YFSETQ. Trimming took off 0 bases at V and 10 bases at J, with 14 bases between the two ends. This CDR3 spans 14 amino acids. CDR3 sequence (DNA): TGCGCCAGCAGCTTGGAAGTTTCGGGGTTAGAGCAGTTCTTC. Translating gives CASSLEVSGLEQFF. Using reference TRBV5-1 and TRBJ2-1 for the parts outside the CDR3, the full variable domain is KAGVTQTPRYLIKTRGQQVTLSCSPISGHRSVSWYQQTPGQGLQFLFEYFSETQRNKGNFPGRFSGRQFSNSRSEMNVSTLELGDSALYLCASSLEVSGLEQFFGPGTRLTVL.

V usage is TRBV28 and J usage is TRBJ1-1; no definite D call. There are 13 residues in the CDR3. With 2 bases removed from V and 8 bases from J, the gap between germline ends came to 12 bases. Germline loops: CDR1 MDHEN, CDR2 SYDVKM. For the CDR3, the DNA is TGTGCCAGCAGTTTAAAGACACCCCCCGAAGCTTTCTTT. Protein product: CASSLKTPPEAFF.

This clone showed up just a few times. This sample also contains other DNA sequences that code for the same CDR3. The chain joins TRBV2 to TRBJ2-1, with no clear D. V lost 0 bases to trimming and J lost 9 bases, with 9 bases between them. CDR1 is SNHLY, CDR2 FYNNEI, per germline. This CDR3 spans 13 amino acids. The CDR3 spells CASSEALRGEQFF. The CDR3 nucleotides are TGTGCCAGCAGTGAAGCGCTTCGCGGTGAGCAGTTCTTC.

This clone is a singleton in its sample. The chain uses TRBV27 and TRBJ1-2; TRBD1 is a possible D gene (5 bases). The CDR3 consists of 12 residues. Germline lookup yields CDR1 MNHEY and CDR2 SMNVEV (reference sequence). Trimming removed 10 bases from V and 5 bases from J, with 14 bases in between. The CDR3 is CATGGARYGYTF. In DNA, the CDR3 is TGTGCCACCGGTGGGGCGAGGTATGGCTACACCTTC.

This clone occurred a few times. The chain recombines TRBV4-1 with TRBJ1-6; D remains ambiguous. The germline V gene encodes CDR1 MGHRA and CDR2 YSYEKL. The CDR3 totals 16 residues. The V gene lost 6 bases and the J gene lost 8 bases, with 20 bases spanning the gap. The CDR3 sequence is CASRPFWVGSDSPLHF. Written as DNA, the CDR3 is TGCGCCAGCAGGCCCTTCTGGGTCGGTTCAGATTCACCCCTCCACTTT.

This sequence joins TRBV15 and TRBJ2-7, with TRBD1 as a possible D gene (6 bases). From germline, CDR1 is LNHNV and CDR2 YYDKDF (reference sequence). Trimming took off 4 bases at V and 4 bases at J, with 14 bases between the two ends. The CDR3 sequence is 14 residues long. The CDR3 region has the DNA TGTGCCACCAGCAACCCGGGACACCAATACGAGCAGTACTTC. It encodes CATSNPGHQYEQYF.

This clone was seen just once. At one end, the junction sequence differs from germline, possibly due to a read error. The rearrangement links TRBV28 to TRBJ1-2, with unresolved D. The CDR3 has 12 residues. Germline V CDR1 and CDR2: MDHEN, SYDVKM. The CDR3 sequence: CASSFGSYGCTF. The DNA for the CDR3 is TGTGCCAGCAGTTTTGGGTCCTATGGCTGCACCTTC.

This sequence joins TRBV7-2 and TRBJ1-6; 7 bases map to TRBD1. The CDR3 extends over 14 amino acids. CDR1 is SGHTA, CDR2 FQGNSA, per germline. V shed 3 bases and J 7 bases; nucleotides not matched to a gene: 3. The CDR3 spells CASSFWDRNSPLHF. The CDR3 nucleotides are TGTGCCAGCAGCTTCTGGGACAGAAATTCACCCCTCCACTTT.

This rearrangement joins TRBV10-1 to TRBJ2-7; D unresolved. This CDR3 contains 14 residues. V gave up 0 bases and J gave up 2 bases, with 8 bases separating them. From germline, CDR1 is WNHNN and CDR2 SYGVQD (reference sequence). CDR3 residues: CASSESVRPYEQYF. CDR3 DNA: TGCGCCAGCAGTGAGTCGGTGAGGCCCTACGAGCAGTACTTC.

The V and J genes are TRBV5-4 and TRBJ2-5, with a possible D match to TRBD2 (6 bases). Germline loops: CDR1 SGHNT, CDR2 YYREEE (reference sequence). The CDR3 is made up of 18 amino acids. Trimming removed 8 bases from V and 1 base from J, with 27 bases in between. DNA of the CDR3: TGTGCCAGAACTAGTAATCCGCTGGAGGGAGGCCCCCAAGAGACCCAGTACTTC. Amino acids: CARTSNPLEGGPQETQYF.

There are many counts of this clone. This sequence joins TRBV11-2 and TRBJ1-2; 8 nucleotides align to TRBD1. This CDR3 has 15 residues. CDR1 is SGHAT and CDR2 is FQNNGV in the germline V gene. The ends lost 0 bases at V and 2 bases at J; junction bases unmatched: 2. The CDR3 spells CASSLDDRGNYGYTF. The CDR3 DNA sequence: TGTGCCAGCAGCTTAGATGACAGGGGAAACTATGGCTACACCTTC.

V gene TRBV27 combines with J gene TRBJ2-7, with D uncertain. The germline V and J ends were trimmed by 0 bases and 2 bases, with 14 bases remaining between them. The CDR3 loop spans 16 amino acids. Germline CDR1 and CDR2: MNHEY and SMNVEV (reference sequence). The CDR3 sequence is CASSLSAVTVTYEQYF. CDR3 in DNA: TGTGCCAGCAGTTTATCGGCGGTCACCGTTACCTACGAGCAGTACTTC.

This chain uses TRBV28 with TRBJ2-7; 8 bases fit TRBD2. Germline values: CDR1 MDHEN, CDR2 SYDVKM. This CDR3 is 15 amino acids long. V lost 7 bases, J lost 3 bases, and 11 bases stayed unmatched. CDR3 DNA: TGTGCCAGCACGGTCGGGAGGGGTTTTTACTACGAGCAGTACTTC. Translating it yields CASTVGRGFYYEQYF.

The chain carries TRBV2 and TRBJ1-2; 7 bases map to TRBD1. The V segment lost 4 bases and the J segment 3 bases; nucleotides outside the gene matches: 11. The germline V gene encodes CDR1 SNHLY and CDR2 FYNNEI. The CDR3 consists of 16 residues. The CDR3 protein is CASSARDSAIYYGYTF. The CDR3 nucleotides read TGTGCCAGCAGTGCCCGGGACAGCGCTATCTACTATGGCTACACCTTC.

The chain links TRBV2 to TRBJ2-7; D may be TRBD1 or TRBD2 (5 bases each). This CDR3 region has 14 residues. The germline CDR1 and CDR2 sequences are SNHLY and FYNNEI. The V and J ends lost 6 bases and 2 bases respectively, with 14 bases between them. The CDR3 region has the DNA TGTGCCAGCAGATGGGACGGATCCGCCTACGAGCAGTACTTC. This sequence encodes CASRWDGSAYEQYF. Combining the CDR3 with reference TRBV2 and TRBJ2-7 gives the whole variable domain EPEVTQTPSHQVTQMGQEVILRCVPISNHLYFYWYRQILGQKVEFLVSFYNNEISEKSEIFDDQFSVERPDGSNFTLKIRSTKLEDSAMYFCASRWDGSAYEQYFGPGTRLTVT.